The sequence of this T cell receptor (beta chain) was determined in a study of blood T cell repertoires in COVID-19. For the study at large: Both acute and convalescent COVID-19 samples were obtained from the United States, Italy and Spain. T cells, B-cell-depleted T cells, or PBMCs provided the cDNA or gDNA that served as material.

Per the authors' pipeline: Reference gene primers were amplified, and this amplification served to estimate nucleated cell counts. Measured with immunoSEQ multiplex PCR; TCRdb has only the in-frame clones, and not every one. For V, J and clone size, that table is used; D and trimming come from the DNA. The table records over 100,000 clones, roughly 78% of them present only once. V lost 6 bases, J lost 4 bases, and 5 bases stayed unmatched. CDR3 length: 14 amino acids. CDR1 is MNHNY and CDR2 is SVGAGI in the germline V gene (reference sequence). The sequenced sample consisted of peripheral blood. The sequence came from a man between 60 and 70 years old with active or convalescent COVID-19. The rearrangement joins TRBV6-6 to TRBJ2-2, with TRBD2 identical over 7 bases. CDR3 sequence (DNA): TGTGCCAGCAGCATGGGGGGGAGCACCGGGGAGCTGTTTTTT. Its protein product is CASSMGGSTGELFF.